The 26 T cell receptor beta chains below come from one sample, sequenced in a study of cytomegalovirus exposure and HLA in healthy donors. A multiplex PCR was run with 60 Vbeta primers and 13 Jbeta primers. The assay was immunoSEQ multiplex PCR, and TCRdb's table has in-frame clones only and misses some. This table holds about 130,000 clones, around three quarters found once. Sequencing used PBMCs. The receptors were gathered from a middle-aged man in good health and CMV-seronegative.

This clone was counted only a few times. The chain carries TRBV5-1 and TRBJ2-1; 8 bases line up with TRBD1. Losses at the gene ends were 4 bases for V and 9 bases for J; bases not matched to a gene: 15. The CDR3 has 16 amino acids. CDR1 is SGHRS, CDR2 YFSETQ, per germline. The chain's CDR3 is CASSNRDRSPVGEQFF. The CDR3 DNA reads TGCGCCAGCAGCAACAGGGACAGGTCACCCGTTGGTGAGCAGTTCTTC.

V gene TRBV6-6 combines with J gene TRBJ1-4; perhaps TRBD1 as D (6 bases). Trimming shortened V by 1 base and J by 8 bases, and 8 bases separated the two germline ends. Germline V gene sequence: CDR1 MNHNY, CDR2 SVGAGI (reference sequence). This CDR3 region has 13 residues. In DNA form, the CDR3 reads TGTGCCAGCAGTTACTGGGGGGGCGAAAAACTGTTTTTT. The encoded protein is CASSYWGGEKLFF.

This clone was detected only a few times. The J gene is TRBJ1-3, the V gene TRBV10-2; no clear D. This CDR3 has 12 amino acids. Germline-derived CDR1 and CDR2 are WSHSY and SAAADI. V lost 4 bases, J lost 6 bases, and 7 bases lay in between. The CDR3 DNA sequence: TGCGCCAGCAGTGCCCGGGAAAACACCATATATTTT. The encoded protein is CASSARENTIYF.

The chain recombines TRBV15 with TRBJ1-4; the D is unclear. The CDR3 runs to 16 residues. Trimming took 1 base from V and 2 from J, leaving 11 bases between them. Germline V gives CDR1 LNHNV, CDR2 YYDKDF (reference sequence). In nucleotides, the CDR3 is TGTGCCACCAGCAGAGGTCCGGTGGGCACTAATGAAAAACTGTTTTTT. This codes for CATSRGPVGTNEKLFF.

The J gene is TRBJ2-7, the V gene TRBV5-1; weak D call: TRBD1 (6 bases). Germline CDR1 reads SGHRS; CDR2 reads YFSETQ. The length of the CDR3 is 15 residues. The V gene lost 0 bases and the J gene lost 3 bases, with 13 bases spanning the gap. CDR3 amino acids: CASSLGDTAVYEQYF. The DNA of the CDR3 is TGCGCCAGCAGCTTGGGGGACACGGCCGTCTACGAGCAGTACTTC.

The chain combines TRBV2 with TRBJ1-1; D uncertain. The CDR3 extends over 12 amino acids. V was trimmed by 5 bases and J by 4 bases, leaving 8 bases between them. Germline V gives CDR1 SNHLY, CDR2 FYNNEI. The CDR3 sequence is CASSPEGTEAFF. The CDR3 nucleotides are TGTGCCAGCAGTCCAGAGGGCACTGAAGCTTTCTTT.

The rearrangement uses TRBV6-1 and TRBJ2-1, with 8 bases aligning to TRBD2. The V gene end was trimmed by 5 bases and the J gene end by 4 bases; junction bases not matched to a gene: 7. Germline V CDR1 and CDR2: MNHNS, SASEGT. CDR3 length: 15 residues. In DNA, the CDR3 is TGTGCCAGCAGTCTCACCGGGACTAGTTACAATGAGCAGTTCTTC. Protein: CASSLTGTSYNEQFF.

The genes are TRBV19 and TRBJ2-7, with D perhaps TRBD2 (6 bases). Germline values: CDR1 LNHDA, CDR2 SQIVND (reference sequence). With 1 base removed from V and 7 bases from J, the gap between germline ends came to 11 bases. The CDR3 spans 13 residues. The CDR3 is CASSIGGTGEQYF. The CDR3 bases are TGTGCCAGTAGTATAGGGGGGACTGGGGAGCAGTACTTC. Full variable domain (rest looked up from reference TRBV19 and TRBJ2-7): DGGITQSPKYLFRKEGQNVTLSCEQNLNHDAMYWYRQDPGQGLRLIYYSQIVNDFQKGDIAEGYSVSREKKESFPLTVTSAQKNPTAFYLCASSIGGTGEQYFGPGTRLTVT.

CDR3 protein: CSVQTGYEQYF. The CDR3 coding sequence is TGCAGCGTCCAAACAGGCTACGAGCAGTACTTC. The chain recombines TRBV29-1 with TRBJ2-7; maybe TRBD1 (5 bases). Germline V lookup: CDR1 SQVTM, CDR2 ANQGSEA. The CDR3 totals 11 residues. The germline V and J ends were trimmed by 6 bases and 3 bases, with 9 bases remaining between them.

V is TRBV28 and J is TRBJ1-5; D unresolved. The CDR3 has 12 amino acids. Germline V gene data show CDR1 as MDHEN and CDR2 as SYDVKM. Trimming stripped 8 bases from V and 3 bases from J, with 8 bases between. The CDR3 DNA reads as TGTGCCAGCCACGGGTCCAATCAGCCCCAGCATTTT. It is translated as CASHGSNQPQHF.

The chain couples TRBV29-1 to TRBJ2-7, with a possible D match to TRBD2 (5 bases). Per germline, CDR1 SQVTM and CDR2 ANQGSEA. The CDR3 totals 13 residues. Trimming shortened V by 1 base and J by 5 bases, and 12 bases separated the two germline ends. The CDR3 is CSVEGGSANEQYF. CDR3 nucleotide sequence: TGCAGCGTTGAAGGCGGGTCCGCGAACGAGCAGTACTTC.

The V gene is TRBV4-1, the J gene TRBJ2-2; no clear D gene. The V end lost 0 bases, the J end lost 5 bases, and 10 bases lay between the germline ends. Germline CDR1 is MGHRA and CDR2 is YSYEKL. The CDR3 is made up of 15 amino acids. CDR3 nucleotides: TGCGCCAGCAGCCAAGAAGTGCGGTTAACCGGGGAGCTGTTTTTT. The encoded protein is CASSQEVRLTGELFF.

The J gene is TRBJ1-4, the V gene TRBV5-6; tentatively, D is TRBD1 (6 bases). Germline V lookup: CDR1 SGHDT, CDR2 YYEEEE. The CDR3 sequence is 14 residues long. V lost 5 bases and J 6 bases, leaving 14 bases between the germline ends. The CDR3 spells CASSTGTTYEKLFF. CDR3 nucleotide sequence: TGTGCCAGCAGTACCGGGACAACGTATGAAAAACTGTTTTTT. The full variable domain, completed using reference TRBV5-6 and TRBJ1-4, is DAGVTQSPTHLIKTRGQQVTLRCSPKSGHDTVSWYQQALGQGPQFIFQYYEEEERQRGNFPDRFSGHQFPNYSSELNVNALLLGDSALYLCASSTGTTYEKLFFGSGTQLSVL.

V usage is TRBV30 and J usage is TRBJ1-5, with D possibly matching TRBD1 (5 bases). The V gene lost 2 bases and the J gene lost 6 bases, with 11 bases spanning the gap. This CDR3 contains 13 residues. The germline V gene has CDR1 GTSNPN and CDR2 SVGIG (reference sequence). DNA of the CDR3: TGTGCCTGGAGTACAACAGGTGGTCAGCCCCAGCATTTT. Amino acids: CAWSTTGGQPQHF.

CDR3 residues: CASSQGDRGSGQETQYF. CDR3 DNA sequence: TGCGCCAGCAGCCAAGGGGACAGGGGATCAGGACAAGAGACCCAGTACTTC. The chain employs TRBV4-1 and TRBJ2-5, with 10 bases identical to TRBD1. This CDR3 comprises 17 residues. Germline-derived CDR1 and CDR2 are MGHRA and YSYEKL. After removal of 1 base from V and 2 bases from J, the junction contained 7 bases not matched to a gene.

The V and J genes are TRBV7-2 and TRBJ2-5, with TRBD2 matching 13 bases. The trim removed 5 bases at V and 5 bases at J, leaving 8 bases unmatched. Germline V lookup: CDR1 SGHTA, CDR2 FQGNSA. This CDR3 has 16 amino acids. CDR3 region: CASSPRLAGGLETQYF. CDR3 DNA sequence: TGTGCCAGCAGCCCACGACTAGCGGGGGGCCTGGAGACCCAGTACTTC.

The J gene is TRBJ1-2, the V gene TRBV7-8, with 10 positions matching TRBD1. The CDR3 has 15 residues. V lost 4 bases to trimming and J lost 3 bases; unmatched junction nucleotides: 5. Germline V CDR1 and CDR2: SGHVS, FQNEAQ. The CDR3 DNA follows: TGTGCCAGCAGCTCCGGACAGGGGGTATACTATGGCTACACCTTC. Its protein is CASSSGQGVYYGYTF.

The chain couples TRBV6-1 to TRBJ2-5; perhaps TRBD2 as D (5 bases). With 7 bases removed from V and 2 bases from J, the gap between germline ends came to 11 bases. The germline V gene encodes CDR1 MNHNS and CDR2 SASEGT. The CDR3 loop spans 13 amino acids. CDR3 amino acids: CASMVPGQETQYF. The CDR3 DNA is TGTGCCAGCATGGTTCCGGGGCAAGAGACCCAGTACTTC.

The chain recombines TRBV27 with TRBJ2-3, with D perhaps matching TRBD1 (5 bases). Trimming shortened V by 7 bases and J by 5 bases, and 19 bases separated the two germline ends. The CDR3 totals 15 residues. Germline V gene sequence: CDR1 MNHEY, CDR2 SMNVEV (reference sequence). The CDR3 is CASTQRGRVGDTQYF. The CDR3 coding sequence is TGTGCCAGCACCCAAAGGGGCAGGGTGGGAGATACGCAGTATTTT.

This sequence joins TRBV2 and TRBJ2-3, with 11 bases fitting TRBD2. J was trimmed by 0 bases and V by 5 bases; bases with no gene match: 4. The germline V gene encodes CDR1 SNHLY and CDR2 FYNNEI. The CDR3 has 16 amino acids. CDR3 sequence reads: CASSHRLAGSTDTQYF. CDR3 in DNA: TGTGCCAGCAGTCACCGACTAGCGGGGAGCACAGATACGCAGTATTTT.

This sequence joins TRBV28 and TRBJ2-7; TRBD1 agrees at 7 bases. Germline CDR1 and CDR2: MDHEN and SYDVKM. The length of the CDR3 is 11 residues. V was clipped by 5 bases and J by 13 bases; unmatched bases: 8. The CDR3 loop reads CASSRVTGLYF. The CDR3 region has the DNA TGTGCCAGCAGTCGCGTGACAGGGCTATACTTC.

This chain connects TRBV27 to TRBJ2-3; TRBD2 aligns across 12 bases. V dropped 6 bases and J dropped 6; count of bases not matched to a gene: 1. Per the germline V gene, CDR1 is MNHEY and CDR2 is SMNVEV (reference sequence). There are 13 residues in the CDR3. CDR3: CASRLAGGDTQYF. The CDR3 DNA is TGTGCCAGCAGACTAGCGGGAGGTGATACGCAGTATTTT.

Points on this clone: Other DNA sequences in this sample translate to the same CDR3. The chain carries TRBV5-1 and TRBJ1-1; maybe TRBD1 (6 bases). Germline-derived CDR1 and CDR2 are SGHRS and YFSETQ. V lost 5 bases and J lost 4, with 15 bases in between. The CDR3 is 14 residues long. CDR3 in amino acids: CASSLTQGSTEAFF. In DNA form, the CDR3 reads TGCGCCAGCAGTTTGACCCAGGGGAGCACTGAAGCTTTCTTT.

The CDR3 DNA reads TGTGCCATCAGTGGGGACAGTTCGGAAAAACTGTTTTTT. It translates to CAISGDSSEKLFF. This chain connects TRBV10-3 to TRBJ1-4, with 7 bases that match TRBD1. The CDR3 is made up of 13 amino acids. J was trimmed by 8 bases and V by 4 bases; bases with no gene match: 4. CDR1 is ENHRY and CDR2 is SYGVKD in the germline V gene.

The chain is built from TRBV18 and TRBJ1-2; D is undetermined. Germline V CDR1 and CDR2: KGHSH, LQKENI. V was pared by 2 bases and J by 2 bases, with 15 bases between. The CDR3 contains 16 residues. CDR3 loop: CASSPFRTTNNYGYTF. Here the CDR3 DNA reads TGTGCCAGCTCACCATTTCGAACAACCAACAACTATGGCTACACCTTC.

The CDR3 DNA follows: TGTGCCAGCAGTGACGAGAACAGGGCCAAGTACTTC. Protein: CASSDENRAKYF. The chain links TRBV2 to TRBJ2-5, with D maybe TRBD1 (6 bases). The V gene lost 3 bases and the J gene lost 12 bases, with 14 bases spanning the gap. The germline V gene has CDR1 SNHLY and CDR2 FYNNEI. CDR3 length: 12 residues.